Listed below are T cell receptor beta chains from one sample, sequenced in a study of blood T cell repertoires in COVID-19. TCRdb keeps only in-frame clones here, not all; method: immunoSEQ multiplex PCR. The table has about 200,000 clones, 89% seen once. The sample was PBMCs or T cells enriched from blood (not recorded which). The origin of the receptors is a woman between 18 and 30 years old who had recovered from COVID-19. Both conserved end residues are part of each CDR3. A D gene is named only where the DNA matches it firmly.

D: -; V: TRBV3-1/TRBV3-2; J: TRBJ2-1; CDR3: CASSQARQTQGQFF
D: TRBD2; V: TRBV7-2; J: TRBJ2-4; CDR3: CASSLLVAGGTAKNIQYF
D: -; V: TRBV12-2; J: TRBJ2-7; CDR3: CASRFLCDRDYEQYF
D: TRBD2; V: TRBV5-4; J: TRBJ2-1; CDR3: CASSSGGLAGFYNEQFF
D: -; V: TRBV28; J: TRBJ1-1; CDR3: CASSTNGQGLTEAFF
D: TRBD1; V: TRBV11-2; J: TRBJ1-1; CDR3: CASSKPSGQGLKAFF
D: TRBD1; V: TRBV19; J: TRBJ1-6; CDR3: CASSMGTGAYNSPLHF
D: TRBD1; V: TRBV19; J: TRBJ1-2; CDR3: CASRVAQGAYGYTF
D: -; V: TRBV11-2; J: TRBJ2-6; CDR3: CASSPGHGANVLTF
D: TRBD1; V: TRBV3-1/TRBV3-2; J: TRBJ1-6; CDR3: CASRPTGESSPLHF
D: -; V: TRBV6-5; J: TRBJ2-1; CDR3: CASRATNEQFF
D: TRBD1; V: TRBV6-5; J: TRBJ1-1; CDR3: CASSYSGTGGTEAFF
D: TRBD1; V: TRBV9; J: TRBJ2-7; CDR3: CASSEGGTGDSEQYF
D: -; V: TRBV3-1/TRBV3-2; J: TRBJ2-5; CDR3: CASSPTEETQYF
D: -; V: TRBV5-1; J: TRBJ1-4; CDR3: CASSLAGVEKLFF
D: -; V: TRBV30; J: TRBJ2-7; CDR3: CAWSVPGGSYEQYF
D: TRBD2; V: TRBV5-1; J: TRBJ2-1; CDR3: CASSSERGGRYNEQFF
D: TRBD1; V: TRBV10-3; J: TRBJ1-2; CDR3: CAISDQGTGDDGYTF
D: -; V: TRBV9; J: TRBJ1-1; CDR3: CASSVGHYGNTEAFF
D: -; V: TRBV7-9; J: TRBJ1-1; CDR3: CASSLPDSGTEAFF
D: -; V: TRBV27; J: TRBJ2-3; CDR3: CASSLKFQGSTDTQYF
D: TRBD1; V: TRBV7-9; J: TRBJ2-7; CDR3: CASSQARQGMYEQYF
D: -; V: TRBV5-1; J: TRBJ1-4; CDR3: CASSLAAGDEKLFF
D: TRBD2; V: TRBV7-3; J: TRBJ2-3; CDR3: CASSLSGVGDTQYF
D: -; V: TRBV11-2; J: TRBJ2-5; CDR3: CASSLDSALLYF
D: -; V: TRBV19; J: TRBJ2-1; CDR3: CASRELSSYNEQFF
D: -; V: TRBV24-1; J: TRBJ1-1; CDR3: CATSGSTGTTGAFF
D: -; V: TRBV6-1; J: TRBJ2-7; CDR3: CASSDPRLLTYEQYF
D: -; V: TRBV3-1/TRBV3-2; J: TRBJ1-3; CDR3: CASSQGVYSGNTIYF